This TCR beta chain originates from a study of blood T cell repertoires in COVID-19. Study background: Acute and convalescent COVID-19 specimens originated in the United States, Italy and Spain. The cDNA or gDNA used as material had been derived from T cells, B-cell-depleted T cells, or PBMCs.

Profiled with immunoSEQ multiplex PCR; TCRdb holds only in-frame clones, not every one. The sample includes 130,000 to 150,000 clones, 84% of them seen just once. Within 2 weeks of study entry, exposed participants had contacted a PCR-confirmed or clinician-diagnosed COVID-19 case. The receptor's source is a woman in her fifties or sixties who had been exposed to COVID-19. The material sequenced was PBMCs or T cells enriched from blood (not recorded which).

As DNA, the CDR3 is TGTGCCAGCAGTGGGGTAGCGGGAGGGCAAGAGACCCAGTACTTC. Translated: CASSGVAGGQETQYF. J is TRBJ2-5 and V is TRBV6-2 or TRBV6-3, with 11 bases identical to TRBD2. Germline V lookup: CDR1 MNHEY, CDR2 SVGEGT. With 5 bases clipped from V and 2 bases from J, the junction kept 4 bases outside the gene matches. CDR3 length: 15 amino acids.